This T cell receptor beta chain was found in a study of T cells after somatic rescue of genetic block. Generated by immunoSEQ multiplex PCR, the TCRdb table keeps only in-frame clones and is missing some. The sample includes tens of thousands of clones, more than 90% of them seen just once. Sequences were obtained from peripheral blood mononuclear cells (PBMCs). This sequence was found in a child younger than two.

This CDR3 reads CASSQGRTYNSPLHF. The CDR3 nucleotides are TGTGCCAGCAGCCAAGGGCGGACCTATAATTCACCCCTCCACTTT. The rearrangement joins TRBV4-2 to TRBJ1-6; no reliable D call. Trimming cost V 1 base and J 2 bases, with 6 bases left between them. Germline CDR1 is LGHNA and CDR2 is YNFKEQ. CDR3 length equals 15 residues.